This TCR beta chain was retrieved from a study of circulating CD8 cells and anti-PD-1 response in melanoma. Looked up from germline, CDR1 is MNHEY and CDR2 is SMNVEV (reference sequence). There are 17 residues in the CDR3. V was trimmed by 5 bases and J by 4 bases, leaving 21 bases between them. Four subsets defined by PD-1 and/or TIGIT were sorted from live CD3+CD8+TCRalphabeta+ cells. This clonotype is labeled medium-sized. Using around 15 ng of total RNA, TCR libraries were made with the QIAseq Immune Repertoire TCR panel. TCRdb passed the reads through MiXCR, listing each CDR3 protein once. The sample has approximately 470 distinct CDR3 sequences, about 6% seen once.

This chain connects TRBV27 to TRBJ2-1; possibly TRBD2 for D (7 bases). This clonotype was sampled from a human donor with melanoma. This material consisted of CD8+ T cells from PBMCs, taken at baseline or after one month of anti-PD-1 therapy (not recorded which). In DNA, the CDR3 is TGTGCCAGCAGTCCTGCGGTAGGGGGGGGACGGTACAATGAGCAGTTCTTC. It translates to CASSPAVGGGRYNEQFF.